This record covers a single T cell receptor beta chain. Its target is unknown. These data originate in a study of T-cell reconstitution after alpha-beta-depleted transplantation in children. Study results and caveats: Alpha-beta T cells about two months after transplant reportedly derived from several hundred expanded graft clones. Among T cells one year after transplant, newly produced cells accounted for most counts and diversity. High day-60 TCRbeta diversity in some patients came from surviving recipient T cells and thymic progenitors.

The germline gives CDR1 MDHEN, CDR2 SYDVKM. The CDR3 consists of 15 residues. The junction had 8 bases not matched to a gene; V was cut back by 6 bases and J by 8 bases. Unique molecular identifiers were used to barcode this TCRbeta library. TCRdb re-called the PCR reads through MiXCR, storing one row per CDR3 protein. The data contain some 600,000 distinct CDR3 sequences, under 15% of them singletons. The source was PBMCs, mostly from graft donor cells, collected 360 days after TCRalphabeta/CD19-depleted stem cell transplant. This TCR was recovered from a male patient under 18 who had a stem cell transplant for acute myeloid leukemia, so the T cells may come from the graft donor. The J gene is TRBJ2-1, the V gene TRBV28; 12 bases agree with TRBD1. The CDR3 DNA is TGTGCCAGCAGCCGGGACAGGGGGCGCCTAGATGAGCAGTTCTTC. It codes for CASSRDRGRLDEQFF.